The 15 T cell receptor beta chains listed next were all sequenced from one sample in a study of Ad26.COV2.S vaccination and SARS-CoV-2 variants. Only in-frame clones appear in the TCRdb table, and some are missing; sequencing was by immunoSEQ multiplex PCR. The top ten hold approximately 5% of the sample, which has fewer than 150,000 clones, about nine tenths seen once. The sequences come from peripheral blood, collected after recovery from COVID-19. The receptors come from a human donor who had recovered from COVID-19.

This chain links TRBV28 with TRBJ2-3; D gene ambiguous. The ends were cut back, 11 bases at V and 7 bases at J, with 28 bases in the middle. The CDR3 contains 16 residues. CDR1 MDHEN and CDR2 SYDVKM come from the germline V gene. Here the CDR3 reads CASRPLPGPEVYTQYF. DNA for the CDR3: TGTGCCTCCCGTCCCTTACCAGGACCCGAAGTATATACGCAGTATTTT.

This clone has just one count. The chain recombines TRBV18 with TRBJ1-2; D unresolved. Germline V CDR1 and CDR2: KGHSH, LQKENI. CDR3 size: 13 residues. V dropped 6 bases and J dropped 4 bases, with 12 bases sitting between them. This CDR3 is CASSQPPTYGYTF. The CDR3 bases are TGTGCCAGCTCCCAGCCGCCCACCTATGGCTACACCTTC.

The J gene is TRBJ1-3, the V gene TRBV10-3; 7 bases fit TRBD1. In germline, CDR1 is ENHRY, CDR2 SYGVKD. CDR3 length equals 15 residues. Trimming at V came to 6 bases and at J to 0 bases, leaving 5 bases not matched to a gene. CDR3 nucleotides: TGTGCCATCAGCCTACAGGGGTTCTCTGGAAACACCATATATTTT. Its protein product is CAISLQGFSGNTIYF.

The chain has TRBV11-2 and TRBJ2-3; 7 bases line up with TRBD1. Germline V gives CDR1 SGHAT, CDR2 FQNNGV. This CDR3 is built from 16 residues. Germline trimming cut 0 bases from V and 0 bases from J; bases unmatched to any gene: 3. In nucleotides, the CDR3 is TGTGCCAGCAGCTTAGAGTGGACAGGTAGCACAGATACGCAGTATTTT. This encodes CASSLEWTGSTDTQYF. The full variable domain, its missing parts supplied by reference TRBV11-2 and TRBJ2-3, is EAGVAQSPRYKIIEKRQSVAFWCNPISGHATLYWYQQILGQGPKLLIQFQNNGVVDDSQLPKDRFSAERLKGVDSTLKIQPAKLEDSAVYLCASSLEWTGSTDTQYFGPGTRLTVL.

This clone was detected only once. The CDR3 DNA sequence: TGTGCCAGCTGGACCTCTGGAAACACCATATATTTT. Protein sequence: CASWTSGNTIYF. The J gene is TRBJ1-3, the V gene TRBV6-5, with D unresolved. Trimming took 8 bases from V and 0 from J, leaving 5 bases between them. The CDR3 spans 12 residues. CDR1 and CDR2 (germline): MNHEY, SVGAGI.

The chain joins TRBV21-1 to TRBJ1-1; TRBD1 reflects the table's D call only, with no check against the DNA. TRBV21-1 is a listed pseudogene. The CDR3 spans 14 residues. CDR3 sequence: CASSKNTGGAEAFF. DNA for the CDR3: TGTGCCAGCAGCAAAAACACAGGCGGCGCTGAAGCTTTCTTT.

The gene calls are TRBV7-9 and TRBJ1-5; D remains ambiguous. CDR1 and CDR2 (germline): SEHNR, FQNEAQ (reference sequence). There are 13 residues in the CDR3. Trimming removed 2 bases from V and 8 bases from J, with 10 bases in between. In nucleotides, the CDR3 is TGTGCCAGCAGCTTACGAGGCGCGGAGCCCCAGCATTTT. Its translation is CASSLRGAEPQHF. Variable domain in full (rest from reference TRBV7-9 and TRBJ1-5): DTGVSQNPRHKITKRGQNVTFRCDPISEHNRLYWYRQTLGQGPEFLTYFQNEAQLEKSRLLSDRFSAERPKGSFSTLEIQRTEQGDSAMYLCASSLRGAEPQHFGDGTRLSIL.

J is TRBJ1-2 and V is TRBV30; D is uncertain. V was trimmed by 0 bases and J by 4 bases, leaving 18 bases between them. CDR1 and CDR2 from the germline V gene are GTSNPN and SVGIG (reference sequence). There are 16 residues in the CDR3. This CDR3 reads CAWSVLAETPGYGYTF. CDR3 nucleotides: TGTGCCTGGAGTGTACTCGCGGAGACTCCTGGCTATGGCTACACCTTC.

The rearrangement uses TRBV19 and TRBJ1-2, with 9 nucleotides matching TRBD1. Germline trimming cut 9 bases from V and 8 bases from J; bases unmatched to any gene: 10. The V gene's germline CDR1 is LNHDA and CDR2 SQIVND (reference sequence). The CDR3 covers 13 residues. CDR3 DNA: TGTGCCAGCCGGGACAGGGCGAGGGACGGCTACACCTTC. Translation gives CASRDRARDGYTF. The entire variable domain, with the rest obtained from reference TRBV19 and TRBJ1-2, is as follows: DGGITQSPKYLFRKEGQNVTLSCEQNLNHDAMYWYRQDPGQGLRLIYYSQIVNDFQKGDIAEGYSVSREKKESFPLTVTSAQKNPTAFYLCASRDRARDGYTFGSGTRLTVV.

With respect to this clone: Additional DNA sequences in this sample encode the identical CDR3. This rearrangement joins TRBV7-2 to TRBJ1-4; TRBD1 might be the D (6 bases). V was pared by 1 base and J by 7 bases, with 7 bases between. CDR1 and CDR2 (germline): SGHTA, FQGNSA. The CDR3 sequence is 13 residues long. For the CDR3, the DNA is TGTGCCAGCAGCTTAGGGACAGCTGAAAAACTGTTTTTT. Protein product: CASSLGTAEKLFF.

A remark on this clone: One junction end disagrees with the germline gene, perhaps due to a read error. In the same sample, other DNA sequences code for this CDR3. The rearrangement links TRBV24-1 to TRBJ2-6; no firm D call. The CDR3 has 13 residues. CDR1 and CDR2 (germline): KGHDR, SFDVKD. The CDR3 coding sequence is TGCGCCACCCGACCCGCTGGGGCCAACGTCCTGACTTTC. Translating it yields CATRPAGANVLTF.

V gene TRBV6-4 combines with J gene TRBJ2-3; possibly TRBD1 or TRBD2 for D (6 bases each). V gave up 5 bases and J gave up 10 bases, with 25 bases separating them. This CDR3 spans 16 amino acids. Germline V gives CDR1 MRHNA, CDR2 SNTAGT. This CDR3 is CASSTEGGKIGAAQYF. The CDR3 nucleotides are TGTGCCAGCAGTACTGAGGGGGGAAAGATAGGGGCGGCGCAGTATTTT.

The rearrangement joins TRBV3-1 (or the pseudogene TRBV3-2) to TRBJ1-3; D is perhaps TRBD1 (6 bases). The germline V gene encodes CDR1 LGHDT and CDR2 YNNKEL (reference sequence). V lost 0 bases, J lost 5 bases, and 8 bases lay in between. The CDR3 spans 14 residues. The CDR3, as DNA: TGTGCCAGCAGCCAAGATGGGACACGAAACACCATATATTTT. It yields the protein CASSQDGTRNTIYF.

This rearrangement joins TRBV6-5 to TRBJ1-2, with no clear D. CDR1 and CDR2 from the germline V gene are MNHEY and SVGAGI. V was shortened by 6 bases and J by 0 bases, with 11 bases between the two germline ends. The CDR3 has 14 residues. The DNA for the CDR3 is TGTGCCAGCAGAAAGGACGGCTCTAACTATGGCTACACCTTC. Its protein product is CASRKDGSNYGYTF.

The chain combines TRBV7-8 with TRBJ2-7, with D uncertain. The CDR3 is 13 amino acids. V lost 0 bases to trimming and J lost 1 base, with 4 bases between them. Germline V gives CDR1 SGHVS, CDR2 FQNEAQ. CDR3 loop: CASSLAGSYEQYF. The CDR3 nucleotides read TGTGCCAGCAGCTTAGCAGGGTCCTACGAGCAGTACTTC.